The 14 T cell receptor beta chains below all came from one sample that was sequenced in a study of regulatory T cells in long-lasting Graves disease. Time point here: newly diagnosed GD, antithyroid drugs for less than 3 months. Preparation of the TCR library used RNA extracted from PBMCs. Arm-PCR of CDR3 regions with iRepertoire HTBI primers generated TCR beta libraries. TCRdb re-called the multiplex PCR reads through MiXCR, storing one row per CDR3 protein. The profile covers 450,000 to 650,000 distinct CDR3 sequences, with about 16% appearing a single time and around 25% taken by the ten largest. This sample was shared with a second study, whose subject was T cells in Graves' hyperthyroidism and ophthalmopathy.

Here the sequenced sample was peripheral blood mononuclear cells (PBMCs), taken at new diagnosis, from a patient treated with antithyroid drugs. All receptors come from a middle-aged woman with Graves disease.

This clonotype was observed a handful of times. The chain couples TRBV12-3 or TRBV12-4 to TRBJ2-7, with 8 positions matching TRBD1. This CDR3 has 14 amino acids. The ends lost 3 bases at V and 6 bases at J; junction bases unmatched: 7. CDR3 nucleotides: TGTGCCAGCAGTTTTTCAGGGGGCAAGGGCGAGCAGTACTTC. Amino acids: CASSFSGGKGEQYF.

The sample holds many counts of this clonotype. The chain has TRBV7-8 and TRBJ2-7, with a tentative D call TRBD1 (5 bases). V lost 0 bases and J 3 bases, leaving 9 bases between the germline ends. Germline CDR1 SGHVS, CDR2 FQNEAQ. The CDR3 runs 14 residues. The CDR3 DNA is TGTGCCAGCAGCTTAGCCCCAGGGAACTACGAGCAGTACTTC. Translation gives CASSLAPGNYEQYF.

This clonotype was observed many times. A read error may be the cause here, since a much bigger clone is one base away. The CDR3, as DNA: TGTGCCAGCAGCCAGTACACTGAAGCTTTCTTT. This codes for CASSQYTEAFF. The chain recombines TRBV3-1 with TRBJ1-1; D is uncertain. The CDR3 runs to 11 residues. V was clipped by 3 bases and J by 3 bases, with 2 bases between them. From germline, CDR1 is LGHDT and CDR2 YNNKEL (reference sequence).

This clonotype has only one observation. Just one base apart from a much larger clone, this may be a read error. The gene calls are TRBV18 and TRBJ2-1, with 7 bases fitting TRBD1. Trimming removed 1 base from V and 10 bases from J; junction bases left unmatched: 13. Germline V CDR1 and CDR2: KGHSH, LQKENI. This CDR3 spans 16 amino acids. The CDR3 DNA is TGTGCCAGCTCACCACTCGCCGGGACAGCTTCCTACGAGCAGTTCTTC. This translates into CASSPLAGTASYEQFF. The whole variable domain, filled in from reference TRBV18 and TRBJ2-1, reads NAGVMQNPRHLVRRRGQEARLRCSPMKGHSHVYWYRQLPEEGLKFMVYLQKENIIDESGMPKERFSAEFPKEGPSILRIQQVVRGDSAAYFCASSPLAGTASYEQFFGPGTRLTVL.

The table lists this clonotype with a few counts. V usage is TRBV27 and J usage is TRBJ2-7, with 11 positions matching TRBD2. Unmatched junction bases numbered 5, after V lost 3 bases and J lost 4 bases. Germline loops: CDR1 MNHEY, CDR2 SMNVEV (reference sequence). The CDR3 runs to 15 residues. The CDR3 here is CASSFSLAGVYEQYF. Written as DNA, the CDR3 is TGTGCCAGCAGTTTTTCACTAGCGGGGGTTTACGAGCAGTACTTC.

The chain has TRBV19 and TRBJ1-2; possible D gene TRBD1, 5 bases. The V and J ends lost 1 base and 0 bases respectively, with 15 bases between them. This CDR3 region has 17 residues. Per germline, CDR1 LNHDA and CDR2 SQIVND (reference sequence). CDR3 in amino acids: CASSIGLRRDSNYGYTF. The CDR3 nucleotides read TGTGCCAGTAGTATAGGCCTCCGCAGGGACTCTAACTATGGCTACACCTTC.

Only one count was recorded for this clonotype. The rearrangement joins TRBV10-3 to TRBJ2-1; D unresolved. V was shortened by 4 bases and J by 0 bases, with 10 bases between the two germline ends. Germline V lookup: CDR1 ENHRY, CDR2 SYGVKD. The CDR3 is 15 residues long. Written as DNA, the CDR3 is TGTGCCATCAGTGGACGGAATGGCTCCTACAATGAGCAGTTCTTC. Its translation: CAISGRNGSYNEQFF.

V gene TRBV18 combines with J gene TRBJ1-5; TRBD1 is a possible D gene (6 bases). Germline V lookup: CDR1 KGHSH, CDR2 LQKENI. CDR3 size: 14 residues. Trimming shortened V by 4 bases and J by 5 bases, and 12 bases separated the two germline ends. CDR3 amino acids: CASSRGLGDQPQHF. The CDR3 DNA reads TGTGCCAGCTCACGGGGGCTAGGGGATCAGCCCCAGCATTTT.

V gene TRBV10-3 combines with J gene TRBJ1-2; TRBD1 matches 9 bases. CDR1 and CDR2 from the germline V gene are ENHRY and SYGVKD. The CDR3 is made up of 15 amino acids. With V trimmed by 10 bases and J by 1 base, 10 bases remained unmatched. This chain's CDR3 is CATGQGNLVNYGYTF. In DNA form, the CDR3 reads TGTGCCACGGGACAGGGAAATTTGGTTAACTATGGCTACACCTTC.

There are many counts of this clonotype. The chain has TRBV2 and TRBJ1-5, with a tentative D call TRBD1 (5 bases). The ends were cut back, 5 bases at V and 5 bases at J, with 10 bases in the middle. Germline loops: CDR1 SNHLY, CDR2 FYNNEI. The CDR3 is 13 residues long. The CDR3, as DNA: TGTGCCAGCAGTCTCTGGACATATCAGCCCCAGCATTTT. Translating it yields CASSLWTYQPQHF.

As regards this clonotype: Given a far larger clone just one base away, this is likely a sequencing read error. The conserved phenylalanine or tryptophan normally closing the CDR3 is absent here, so this likely arose from a read error. This sequence joins TRBV7-3 and TRBJ1-1; unclear D gene. V was pared by 0 bases and J by 0 bases, with 2 bases between. Germline V lookup: CDR1 SGHTA, CDR2 FQGTGA. The CDR3 spans 13 residues. Written as DNA, the CDR3 is TGTGCCAGCAGCTTAACTATGAACACTGAAGCTTTCCTT. Its translation is CASSLTMNTEAFL.

V usage is TRBV7-9 and J usage is TRBJ1-2; D gene ambiguous. The V gene lost 5 bases and the J gene lost 8 bases, with 15 bases spanning the gap. This CDR3 has 13 residues. CDR1 SEHNR and CDR2 FQNEAQ come from the germline V gene (reference sequence). The CDR3 sequence is CASSTRTAVGYTF. CDR3 nucleotide sequence: TGTGCCAGCAGCACCCGGACGGCGGTCGGCTACACCTTC.

Ten or more counts support this clonotype. The rearrangement uses TRBV5-1 and TRBJ1-1, with TRBD1 identical over 10 bases. The CDR3 is 15 residues long. Germline loops: CDR1 SGHRS, CDR2 YFSETQ. V lost 8 bases, J lost 2 bases, and 9 bases stayed unmatched. The CDR3 nucleotides are TGCGCCAGTACCGGACAGGGGGTTTCAAACACTGAAGCTTTCTTT. Amino acid sequence: CASTGQGVSNTEAFF.

This clonotype was counted ten times or more. V is TRBV3-1 and J is TRBJ1-2, with D possibly TRBD1 on 6 matching bases. Trimming removed 4 bases at V and 4 bases at J, with 16 bases between. Germline assignment: CDR1 LGHDT and CDR2 YNNKEL (reference sequence). This CDR3 is built from 15 residues. CDR3 sequence: CASSPQVGGVYGYTF. CDR3 bases: TGTGCCAGCAGCCCCCAAGTAGGGGGGGTCTATGGCTACACCTTC.